Sequencing of this T cell receptor (beta chain) was carried out in a study of OX40 agonist ivuxolimab in advanced cancers. Trimming shortened V by 3 bases and J by 2 bases, and 11 bases separated the two germline ends. CDR3 size: 14 residues. CDR1 and CDR2 (germline): SEHNR, FQNEAQ (reference sequence). Profiling relied on immunoSEQ multiplex PCR, and the TCRdb table lists in-frame clones only, not all of them. The table shows about 63,000 clones, with roughly 89% occurring only once. The sequence came from an adult with an advanced solid tumor such as melanoma, head and neck, liver or kidney cancer. Specimen: CD4+ or CD8+ T cells sorted from blood, collected in a trial of the OX40 agonist ivuxolimab. The chain recombines TRBV7-9 with TRBJ2-7; no clear D. CDR3 bases: TGTGCCAGCAGCTTCCCCGCCTCTACCTACGAGCAGTACTTC. Its protein is CASSFPASTYEQYF.